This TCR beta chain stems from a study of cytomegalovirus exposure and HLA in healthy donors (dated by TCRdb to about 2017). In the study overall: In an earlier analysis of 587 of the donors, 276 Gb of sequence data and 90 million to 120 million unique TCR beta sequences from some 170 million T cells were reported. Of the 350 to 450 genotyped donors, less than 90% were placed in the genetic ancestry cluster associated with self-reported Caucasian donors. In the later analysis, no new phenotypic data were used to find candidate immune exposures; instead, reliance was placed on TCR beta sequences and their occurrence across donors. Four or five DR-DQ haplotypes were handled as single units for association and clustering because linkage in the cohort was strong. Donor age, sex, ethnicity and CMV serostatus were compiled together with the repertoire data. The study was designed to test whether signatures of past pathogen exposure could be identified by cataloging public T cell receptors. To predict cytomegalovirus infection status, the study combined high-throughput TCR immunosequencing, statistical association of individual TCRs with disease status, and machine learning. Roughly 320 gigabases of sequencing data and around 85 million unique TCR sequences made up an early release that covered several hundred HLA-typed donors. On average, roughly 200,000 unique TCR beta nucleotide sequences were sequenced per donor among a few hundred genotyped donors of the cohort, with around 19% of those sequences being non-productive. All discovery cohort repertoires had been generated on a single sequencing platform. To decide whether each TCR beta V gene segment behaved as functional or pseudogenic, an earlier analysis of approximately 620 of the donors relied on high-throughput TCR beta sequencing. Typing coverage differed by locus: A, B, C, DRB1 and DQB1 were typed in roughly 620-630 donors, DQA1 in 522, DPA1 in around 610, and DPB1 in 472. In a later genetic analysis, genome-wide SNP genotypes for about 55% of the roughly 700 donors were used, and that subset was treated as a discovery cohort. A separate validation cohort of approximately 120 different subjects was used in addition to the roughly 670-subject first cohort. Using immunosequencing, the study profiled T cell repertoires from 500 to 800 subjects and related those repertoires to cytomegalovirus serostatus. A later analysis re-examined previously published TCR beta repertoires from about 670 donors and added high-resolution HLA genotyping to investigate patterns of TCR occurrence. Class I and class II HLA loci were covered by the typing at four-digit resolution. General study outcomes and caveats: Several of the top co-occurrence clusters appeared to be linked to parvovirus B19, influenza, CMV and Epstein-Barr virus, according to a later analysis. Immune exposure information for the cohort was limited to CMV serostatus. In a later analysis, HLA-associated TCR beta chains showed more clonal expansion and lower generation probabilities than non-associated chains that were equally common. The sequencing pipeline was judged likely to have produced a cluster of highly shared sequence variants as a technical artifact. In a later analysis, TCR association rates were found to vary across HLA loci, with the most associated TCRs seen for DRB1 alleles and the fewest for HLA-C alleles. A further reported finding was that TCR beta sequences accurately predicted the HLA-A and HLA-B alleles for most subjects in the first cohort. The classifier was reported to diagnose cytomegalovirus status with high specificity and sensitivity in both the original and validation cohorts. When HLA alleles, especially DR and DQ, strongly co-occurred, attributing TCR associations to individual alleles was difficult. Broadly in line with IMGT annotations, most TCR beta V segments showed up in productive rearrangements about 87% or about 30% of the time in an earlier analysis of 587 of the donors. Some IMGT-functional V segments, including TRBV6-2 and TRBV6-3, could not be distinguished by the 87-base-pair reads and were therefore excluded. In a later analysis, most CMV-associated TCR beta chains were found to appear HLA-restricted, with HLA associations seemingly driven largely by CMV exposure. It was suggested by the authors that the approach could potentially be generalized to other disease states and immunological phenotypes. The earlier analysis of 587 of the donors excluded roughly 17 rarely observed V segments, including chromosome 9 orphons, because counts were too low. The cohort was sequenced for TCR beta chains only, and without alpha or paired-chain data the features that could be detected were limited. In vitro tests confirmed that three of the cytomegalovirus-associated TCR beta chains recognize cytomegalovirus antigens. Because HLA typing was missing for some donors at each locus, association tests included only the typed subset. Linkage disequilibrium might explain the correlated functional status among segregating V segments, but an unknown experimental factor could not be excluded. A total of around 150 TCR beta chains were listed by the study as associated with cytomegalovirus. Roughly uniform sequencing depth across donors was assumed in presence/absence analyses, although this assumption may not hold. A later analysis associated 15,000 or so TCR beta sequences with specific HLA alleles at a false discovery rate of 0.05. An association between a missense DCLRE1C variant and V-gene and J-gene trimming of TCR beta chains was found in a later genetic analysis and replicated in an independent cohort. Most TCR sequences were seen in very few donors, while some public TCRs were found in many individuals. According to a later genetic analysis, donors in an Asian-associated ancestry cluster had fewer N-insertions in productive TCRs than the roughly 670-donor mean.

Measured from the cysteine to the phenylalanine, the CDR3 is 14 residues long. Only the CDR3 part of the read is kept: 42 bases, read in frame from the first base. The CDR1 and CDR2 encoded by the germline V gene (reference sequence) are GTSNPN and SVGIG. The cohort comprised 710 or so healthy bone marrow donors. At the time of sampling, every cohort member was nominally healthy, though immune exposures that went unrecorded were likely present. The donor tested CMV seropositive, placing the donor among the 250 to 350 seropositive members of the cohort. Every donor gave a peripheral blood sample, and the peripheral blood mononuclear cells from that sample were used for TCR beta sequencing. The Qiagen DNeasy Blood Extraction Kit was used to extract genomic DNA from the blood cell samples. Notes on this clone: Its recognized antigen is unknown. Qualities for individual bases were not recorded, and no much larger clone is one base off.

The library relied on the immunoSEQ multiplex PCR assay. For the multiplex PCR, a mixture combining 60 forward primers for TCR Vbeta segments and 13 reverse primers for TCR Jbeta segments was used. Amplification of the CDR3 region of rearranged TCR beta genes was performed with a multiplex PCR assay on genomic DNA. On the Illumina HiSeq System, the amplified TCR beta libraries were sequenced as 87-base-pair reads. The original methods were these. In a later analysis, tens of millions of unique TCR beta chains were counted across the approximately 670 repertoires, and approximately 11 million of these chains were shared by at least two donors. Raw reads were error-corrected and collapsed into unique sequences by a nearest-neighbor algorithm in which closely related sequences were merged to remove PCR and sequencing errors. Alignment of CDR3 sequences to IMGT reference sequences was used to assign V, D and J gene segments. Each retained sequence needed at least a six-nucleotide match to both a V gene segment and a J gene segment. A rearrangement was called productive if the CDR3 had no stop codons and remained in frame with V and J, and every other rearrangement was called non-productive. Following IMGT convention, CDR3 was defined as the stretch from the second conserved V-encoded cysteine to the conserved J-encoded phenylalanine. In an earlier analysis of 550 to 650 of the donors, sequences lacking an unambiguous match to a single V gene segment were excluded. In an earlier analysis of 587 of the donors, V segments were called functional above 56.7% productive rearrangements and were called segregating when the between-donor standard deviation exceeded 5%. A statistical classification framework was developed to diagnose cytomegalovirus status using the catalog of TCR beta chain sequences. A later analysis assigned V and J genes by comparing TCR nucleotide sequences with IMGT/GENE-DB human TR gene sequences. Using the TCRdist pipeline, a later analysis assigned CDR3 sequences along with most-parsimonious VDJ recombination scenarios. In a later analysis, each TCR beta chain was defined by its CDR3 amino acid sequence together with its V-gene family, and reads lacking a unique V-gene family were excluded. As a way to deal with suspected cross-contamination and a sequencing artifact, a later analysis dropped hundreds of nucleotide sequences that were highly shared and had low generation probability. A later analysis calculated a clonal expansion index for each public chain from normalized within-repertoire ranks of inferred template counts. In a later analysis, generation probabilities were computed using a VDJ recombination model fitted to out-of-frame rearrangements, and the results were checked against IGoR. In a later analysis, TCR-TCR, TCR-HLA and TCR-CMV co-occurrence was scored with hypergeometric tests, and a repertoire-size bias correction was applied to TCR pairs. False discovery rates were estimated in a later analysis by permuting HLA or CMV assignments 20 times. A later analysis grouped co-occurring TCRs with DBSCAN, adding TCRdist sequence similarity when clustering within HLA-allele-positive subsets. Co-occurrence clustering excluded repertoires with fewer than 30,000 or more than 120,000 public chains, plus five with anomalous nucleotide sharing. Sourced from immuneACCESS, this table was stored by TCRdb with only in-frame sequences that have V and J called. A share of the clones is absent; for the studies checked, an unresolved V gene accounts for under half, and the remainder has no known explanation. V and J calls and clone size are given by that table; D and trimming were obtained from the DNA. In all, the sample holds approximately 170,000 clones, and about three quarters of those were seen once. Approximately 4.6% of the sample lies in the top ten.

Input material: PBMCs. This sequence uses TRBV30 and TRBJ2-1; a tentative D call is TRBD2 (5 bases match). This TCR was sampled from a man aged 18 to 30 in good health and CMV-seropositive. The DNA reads TGTGCTCTCAGAGAAGGACTCTCCTACAATGAGCAGTTCTTC. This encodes CALREGLSYNEQFF.